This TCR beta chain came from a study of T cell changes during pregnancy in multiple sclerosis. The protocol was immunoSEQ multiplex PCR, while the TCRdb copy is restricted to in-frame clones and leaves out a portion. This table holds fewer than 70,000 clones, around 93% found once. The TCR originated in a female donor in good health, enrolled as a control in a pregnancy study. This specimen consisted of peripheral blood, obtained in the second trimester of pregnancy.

The CDR3 loop reads CASSLAPVSGNTIYF. Here the CDR3 DNA reads TGTGCCAGCAGTTTGGCTCCAGTGTCGGGAAACACCATATATTTT. The chain recombines TRBV28 with TRBJ1-3; no reliable D call. The CDR3 covers 15 residues. Trimming stripped 3 bases from V and 4 bases from J, with 13 bases between. CDR1 is MDHEN and CDR2 is SYDVKM in the germline V gene.